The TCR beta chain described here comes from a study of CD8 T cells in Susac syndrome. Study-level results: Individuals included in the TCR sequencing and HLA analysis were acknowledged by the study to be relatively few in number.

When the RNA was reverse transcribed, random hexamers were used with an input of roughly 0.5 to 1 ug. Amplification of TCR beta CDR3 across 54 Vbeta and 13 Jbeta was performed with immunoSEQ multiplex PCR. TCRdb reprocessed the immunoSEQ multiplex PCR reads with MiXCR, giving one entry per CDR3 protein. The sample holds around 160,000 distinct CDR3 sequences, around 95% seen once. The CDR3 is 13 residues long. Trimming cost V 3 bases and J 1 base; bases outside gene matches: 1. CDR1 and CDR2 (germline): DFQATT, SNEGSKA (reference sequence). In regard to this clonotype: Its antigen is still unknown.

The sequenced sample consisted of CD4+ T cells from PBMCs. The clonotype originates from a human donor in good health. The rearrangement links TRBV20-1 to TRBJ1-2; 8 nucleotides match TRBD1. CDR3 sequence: CSARGQVNYGYTF. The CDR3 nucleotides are TGCAGTGCTAGGGGACAGGTTAACTATGGCTACACCTTC.